The table lists the clone carrying this T cell receptor (beta chain) with a few counts. No antigen is known for it. This specimen belongs to a study of vaccination and CD4 T cells after COVID-19. Study at large: In the convalescent group, nasal swab PCR was SARS-CoV-2 positive; about nine cases were mild and one severe.

Looked up from germline, CDR1 is MDHEN and CDR2 is SYDVKM. The CDR3 has 13 residues. Trimming at V came to 6 bases and at J to 6 bases, leaving 5 bases not matched to a gene. Oncomine TCR Beta short-read sequencing was applied to DNA from cultured CD4+ T cells. From the PCR reads, TCRdb called clonotypes with MiXCR, one entry per CDR3 protein. In the table there are 9,500 to 12,000 distinct CDR3 sequences, under 30% of which are singletons. The treatment here: roughly ten-day PBMC culture with coronavirus spike peptide pools or control peptides (ViraFEST assay). Each well received fewer than 2.5 million PBMCs, cultured with 8 to 10 IU/ml IL-2 and around 9.8 ug/ml peptide pools.

The material sequenced was CD4+ T cells from blood, cultured in vitro, taken after SARS-CoV-2 vaccination. The TCR comes from a human donor who had recovered from COVID-19. The chain links TRBV28 to TRBJ1-2; TRBD1 aligns across 9 bases. The CDR3 protein is CASRDTGGDGYTF. CDR3 DNA: TGTGCCAGCAGAGATACAGGGGGCGATGGCTACACCTTC.